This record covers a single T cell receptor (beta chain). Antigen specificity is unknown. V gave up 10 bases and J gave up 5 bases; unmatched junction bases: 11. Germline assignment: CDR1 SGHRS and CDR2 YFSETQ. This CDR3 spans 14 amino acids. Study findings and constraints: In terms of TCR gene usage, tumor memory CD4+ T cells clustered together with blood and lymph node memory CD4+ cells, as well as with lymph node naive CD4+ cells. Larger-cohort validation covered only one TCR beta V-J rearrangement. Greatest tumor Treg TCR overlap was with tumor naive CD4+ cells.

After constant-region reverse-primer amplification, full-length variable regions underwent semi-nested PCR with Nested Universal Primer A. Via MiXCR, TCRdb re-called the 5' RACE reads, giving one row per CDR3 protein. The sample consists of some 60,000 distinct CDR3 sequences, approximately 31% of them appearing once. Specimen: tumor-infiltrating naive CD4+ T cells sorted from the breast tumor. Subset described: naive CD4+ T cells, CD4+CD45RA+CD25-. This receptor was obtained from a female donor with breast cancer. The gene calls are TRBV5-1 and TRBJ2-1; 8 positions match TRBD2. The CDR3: CASGRAGPDNEQFF. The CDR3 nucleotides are TGCGCCTCCGGGAGGGCGGGACCCGACAATGAGCAGTTCTTC.